These 2 T cell receptor beta chains share one sample of origin, sequenced in a study of cytomegalovirus exposure and HLA in healthy donors. Both 60 Vbeta primers and 13 Jbeta primers went into the PCR. TCRdb's copy holds only in-frame clones and misses some; the assay was immunoSEQ multiplex PCR. The sample has 150,000 to 250,000 clones, approximately 83% seen once; the top ten hold approximately 0.092%. Sequencing was done on a sample of PBMCs. These TCRs come from a boy aged 2-15 years in good health and CMV-seronegative.

The CDR3 loop reads CASSVSVSYEQYF. DNA of the CDR3: TGTGCCAGCAGTGTGTCGGTTTCCTACGAGCAGTACTTC. The gene calls are TRBV6-1 and TRBJ2-7; D unclear. The CDR3 is 13 residues long. Per the germline V gene, CDR1 is MNHNS and CDR2 is SASEGT. The germline V and J ends were trimmed by 4 bases and 1 base, with 8 bases remaining between them.

This chain links TRBV5-1 with TRBJ2-5; 8 bases are a match to TRBD2. V dropped 4 bases and J dropped 1; count of bases not matched to a gene: 9. Germline V CDR1 and CDR2: SGHRS, YFSETQ. The CDR3 runs to 16 residues. The CDR3 coding sequence is TGCGCCAGCAGCCCATCGGGGGGGGCCCTCCAAGAGACCCAGTACTTC. Translation: CASSPSGGALQETQYF.